This T cell receptor beta chain was recovered during a study of shared clonotypes between healthy human individuals. The V gene end was trimmed by 5 bases and the J gene end by 7 bases; junction bases not matched to a gene: 16. Per germline, CDR1 MNHEY and CDR2 SMNVEV (reference sequence). The CDR3 totals 16 residues. Methods used by the authors: Filtering differed, since immunoSEQ gave only junction sequences and no quality scores. Method: immunoSEQ multiplex PCR; TCRdb's copy keeps in-frame clones and lacks some. V and J calls plus clone size are reproduced from that table; the DNA served to infer D and trimming. The data show 2 million to 3 million clones, approximately 93% seen once.

Input material: naive CD4+ T cells from PBMCs. As to subset: CD45RA+ positively selected. The rearrangement uses TRBV27 and TRBJ2-7, with 8 bases that match TRBD1. The TCR comes from a man between 18 and 35 years old in good health. Some clones in this sample may be carry-over from other donors' samples. In DNA, the CDR3 is TGTGCCAGCAGTCCCCTGAGTGGGCAGGGGGCGAATGAGCAGTACTTC. Its protein is CASSPLSGQGANEQYF.